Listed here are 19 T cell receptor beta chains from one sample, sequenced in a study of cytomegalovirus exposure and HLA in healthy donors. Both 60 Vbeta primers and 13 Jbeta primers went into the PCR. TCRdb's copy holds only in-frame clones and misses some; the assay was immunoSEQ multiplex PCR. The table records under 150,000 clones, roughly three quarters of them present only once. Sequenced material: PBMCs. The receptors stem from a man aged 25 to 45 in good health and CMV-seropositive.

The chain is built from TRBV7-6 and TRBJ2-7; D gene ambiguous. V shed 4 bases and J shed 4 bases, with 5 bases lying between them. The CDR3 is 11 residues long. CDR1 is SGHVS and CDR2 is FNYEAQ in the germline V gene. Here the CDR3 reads CASSSQYEQYF. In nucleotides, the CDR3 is TGTGCCAGCAGCTCCCAGTACGAGCAGTACTTC.

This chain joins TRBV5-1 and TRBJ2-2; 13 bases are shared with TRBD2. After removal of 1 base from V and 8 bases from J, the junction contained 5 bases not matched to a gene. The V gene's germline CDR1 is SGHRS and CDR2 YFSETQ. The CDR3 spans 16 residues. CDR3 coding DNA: TGCGCCAGCAGCTTGTACGGGACTAGCGGGACGGGGGAGCTGTTTTTT. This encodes CASSLYGTSGTGELFF.

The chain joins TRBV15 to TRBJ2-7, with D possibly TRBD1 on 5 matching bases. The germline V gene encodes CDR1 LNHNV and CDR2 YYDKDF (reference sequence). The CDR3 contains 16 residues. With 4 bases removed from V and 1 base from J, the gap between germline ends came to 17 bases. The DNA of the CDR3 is TGTGCCACCAGCATTAGCAGGGTTTACAGTTCCTACGAGCAGTACTTC. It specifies CATSISRVYSSYEQYF.

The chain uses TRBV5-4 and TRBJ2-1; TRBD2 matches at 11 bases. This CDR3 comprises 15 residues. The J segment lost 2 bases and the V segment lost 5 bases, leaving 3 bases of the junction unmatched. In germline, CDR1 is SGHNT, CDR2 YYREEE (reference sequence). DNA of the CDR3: TGTGCCAGCAGACCACTAGCGGGAGCCTACAATGAGCAGTTCTTC. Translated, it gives CASRPLAGAYNEQFF.

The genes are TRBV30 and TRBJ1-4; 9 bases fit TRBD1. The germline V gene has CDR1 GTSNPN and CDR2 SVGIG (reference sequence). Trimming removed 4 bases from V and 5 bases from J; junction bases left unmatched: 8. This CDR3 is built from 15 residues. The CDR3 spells CAWTLSGTGNEKLFF. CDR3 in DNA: TGTGCCTGGACTCTCTCCGGGACAGGGAATGAAAAACTGTTTTTT. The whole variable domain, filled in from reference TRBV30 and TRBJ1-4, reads SQTIHQWPATLVQPVGSPLSLECTVEGTSNPNLYWYRQAAGRGLQLLFYSVGIGQISSEVPQNLSASRPQDRQFILSSKKLLLSDSGFYLCAWTLSGTGNEKLFFGSGTQLSVL.

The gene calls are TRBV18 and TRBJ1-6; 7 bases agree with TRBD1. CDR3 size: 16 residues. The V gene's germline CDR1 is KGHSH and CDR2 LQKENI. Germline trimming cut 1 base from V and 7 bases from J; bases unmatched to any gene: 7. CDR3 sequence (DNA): TGTGCCAGCTCACCACAGGAGGGACAGAGCAATTCACCCCTCCACTTT. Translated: CASSPQEGQSNSPLHF.

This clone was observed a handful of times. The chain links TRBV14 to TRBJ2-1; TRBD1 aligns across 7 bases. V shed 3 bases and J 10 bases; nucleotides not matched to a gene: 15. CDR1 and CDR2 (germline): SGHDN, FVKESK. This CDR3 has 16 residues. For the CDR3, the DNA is TGTGCCAGCAGCCACGTCGACAGGGTGGTTCACGGGGAGCAGTTCTTC. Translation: CASSHVDRVVHGEQFF.

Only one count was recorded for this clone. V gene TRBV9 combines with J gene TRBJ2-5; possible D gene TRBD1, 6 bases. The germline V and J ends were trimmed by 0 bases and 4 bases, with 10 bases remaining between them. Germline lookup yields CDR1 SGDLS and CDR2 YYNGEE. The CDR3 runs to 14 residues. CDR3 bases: TGTGCCAGCAGCGTAGACCAGGGGCCAGAGACCCAGTACTTC. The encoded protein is CASSVDQGPETQYF.

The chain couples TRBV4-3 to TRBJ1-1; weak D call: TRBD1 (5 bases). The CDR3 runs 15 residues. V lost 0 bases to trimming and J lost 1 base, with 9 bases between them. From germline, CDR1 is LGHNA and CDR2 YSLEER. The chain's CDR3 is CASSQDRTGNTEAFF. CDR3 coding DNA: TGCGCCAGCAGCCAAGATCGTACAGGGAACACTGAAGCTTTCTTT.

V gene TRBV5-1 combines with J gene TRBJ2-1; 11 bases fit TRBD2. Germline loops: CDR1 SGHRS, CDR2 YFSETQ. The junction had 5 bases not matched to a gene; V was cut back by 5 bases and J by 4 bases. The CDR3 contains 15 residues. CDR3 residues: CASSPGTSGYNEQFF. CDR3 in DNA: TGCGCCAGCAGTCCCGGGACTAGCGGATACAATGAGCAGTTCTTC.

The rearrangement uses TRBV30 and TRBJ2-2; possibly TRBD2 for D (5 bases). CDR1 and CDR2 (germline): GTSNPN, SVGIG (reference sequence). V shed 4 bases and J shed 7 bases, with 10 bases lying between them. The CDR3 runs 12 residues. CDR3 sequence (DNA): TGTGCCTGGACGGGATATAGCGGGGAGCTGTTTTTT. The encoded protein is CAWTGYSGELFF.

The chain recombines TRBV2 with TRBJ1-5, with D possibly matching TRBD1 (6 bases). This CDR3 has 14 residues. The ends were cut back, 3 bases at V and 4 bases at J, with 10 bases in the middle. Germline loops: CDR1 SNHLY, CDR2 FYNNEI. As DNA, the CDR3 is TGTGCCAGCAGTGATCGGGACAAAAATCAGCCCCAGCATTTT. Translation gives CASSDRDKNQPQHF.

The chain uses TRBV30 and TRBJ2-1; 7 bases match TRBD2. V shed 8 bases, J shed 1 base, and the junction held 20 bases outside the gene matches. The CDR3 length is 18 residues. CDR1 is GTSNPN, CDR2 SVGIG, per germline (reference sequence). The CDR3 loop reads CALLAAGDFPGSYNEQFF. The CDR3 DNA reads TGTGCCCTTCTCGCGGCGGGGGACTTTCCCGGTTCCTACAATGAGCAGTTCTTC.

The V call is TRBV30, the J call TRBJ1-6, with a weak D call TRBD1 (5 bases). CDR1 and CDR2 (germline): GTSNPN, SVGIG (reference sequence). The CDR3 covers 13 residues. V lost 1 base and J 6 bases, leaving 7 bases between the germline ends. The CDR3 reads CAWSGGGNSPLHF. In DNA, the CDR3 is TGTGCCTGGAGTGGGGGGGGTAATTCACCCCTCCACTTT. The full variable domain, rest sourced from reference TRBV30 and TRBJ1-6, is SQTIHQWPATLVQPVGSPLSLECTVEGTSNPNLYWYRQAAGRGLQLLFYSVGIGQISSEVPQNLSASRPQDRQFILSSKKLLLSDSGFYLCAWSGGGNSPLHFGNGTRLTVT.

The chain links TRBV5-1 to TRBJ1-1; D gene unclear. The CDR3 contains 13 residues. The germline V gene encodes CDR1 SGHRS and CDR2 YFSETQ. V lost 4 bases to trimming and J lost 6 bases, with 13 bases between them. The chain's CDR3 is CASSLDGDAEAFF. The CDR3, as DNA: TGCGCCAGCAGCCTGGACGGAGACGCTGAAGCTTTCTTT.

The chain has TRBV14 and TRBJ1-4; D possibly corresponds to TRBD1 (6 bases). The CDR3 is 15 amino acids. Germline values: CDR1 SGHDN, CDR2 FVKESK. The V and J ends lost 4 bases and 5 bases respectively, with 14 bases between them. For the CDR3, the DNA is TGTGCCAGCAGCCGCATGGGAGGGGGGAATGAAAAACTGTTTTTT. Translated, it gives CASSRMGGGNEKLFF.

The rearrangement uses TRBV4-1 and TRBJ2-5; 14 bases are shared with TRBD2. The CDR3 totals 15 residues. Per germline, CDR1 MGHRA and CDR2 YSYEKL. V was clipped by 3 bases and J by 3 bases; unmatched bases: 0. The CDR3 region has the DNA TGCGCCAGCAGCCAGGGACTAGCGGGAGAAGAGACCCAGTACTTC. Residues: CASSQGLAGEETQYF.

In DNA form, the CDR3 reads TGTGCCAGCAGTTTCAGCCCGCGGGCCGGGGAGCTGTTTTTT. Translated, it gives CASSFSPRAGELFF. The chain carries TRBV27 and TRBJ2-2; possibly TRBD2 for D (5 bases). Per germline, CDR1 MNHEY and CDR2 SMNVEV (reference sequence). The CDR3 has 14 residues. V lost 3 bases, J lost 6 bases, and 11 bases lay in between.

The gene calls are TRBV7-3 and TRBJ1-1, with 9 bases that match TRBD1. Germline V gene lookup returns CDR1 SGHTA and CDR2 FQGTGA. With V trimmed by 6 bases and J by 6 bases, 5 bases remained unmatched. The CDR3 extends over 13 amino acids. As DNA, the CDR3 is TGTGCCAGCAGTCTAGACAGGGGGGCTGAAGCTTTCTTT. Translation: CASSLDRGAEAFF.